The source of this T cell receptor (beta chain) is a study of Ad26.COV2.S vaccination and SARS-CoV-2 variants. As for the study in general: Donor got 5x10^10 or 1x10^11 viral particles of Ad26.COV2.S.

Deletions cut 1 base from V and 5 bases from J, with 8 bases between. Per the germline V gene, CDR1 is GTSNPN and CDR2 is SVGIG (reference sequence). CDR3 length: 12 residues. Only in-frame clones appear in the TCRdb table, and some are missing; sequencing was by immunoSEQ multiplex PCR. This sample has roughly 320,000 clones; around four fifths occur once, and the top ten carry 2% to 2.5%. Indicated treatment: some 19 received Ad26.COV2.S at low or high dose, single or two shots; 5 received placebo; per-sample allocation not given. Vaccine and placebo recipients were sampled on day 63 after the first injection. Donation was by an adult aged 18-55 years who was in Boston.

The chain carries TRBV30 and TRBJ1-1; no clear D. This clonotype originated in a person between 18 and 65 years old who received the Ad26.COV2.S COVID-19 vaccine or a placebo. The source material was peripheral blood, sampled in a trial of Ad26.COV2.S vaccine versus placebo. CDR3 protein: CAWSGGGTEAFF. In DNA form, the CDR3 reads TGTGCCTGGAGTGGTGGCGGGACTGAAGCTTTCTTT.